The clone carrying this TCR beta chain is medium-sized within its sample. Its specificity is not known. The data were obtained in a study of spatial heterogeneity in lung cancer. About the research overall: Detected sequences consistently included more beta-chain ones than alpha-chain ones. The study's findings and limits: In tumors, expanded intratumoral alpha and beta TCR counts tracked mutation counts. Alpha chains reached an estimated coverage of approximately 6.6% of tumor T cells, and beta chains approximately 13%.

TCRdb re-called the 5' RACE reads through MiXCR, storing one row per CDR3 protein. The sample contains a few thousand distinct CDR3 sequences, 8% to 9.5% of which appear only once. The time point here: sample taken at primary tumor resection. Samples came from roughly 75 TRACERx patients with untreated early-stage lung cancer. Extraction of whole RNA from tumor, nontumor lung or frozen PBMC preceded unsorted sequencing. The V and J ends lost 5 bases and 10 bases, in that order; junction bases with no gene match: 15. In germline, CDR1 is SEHNR, CDR2 FQNEAQ (reference sequence). The CDR3 is 17 amino acids.

The rearrangement links TRBV7-9 to TRBJ2-1; TRBD2 matches 12 bases. This TCR was sampled from a male donor with early-stage non-small cell lung cancer. Sequences were derived from lung tumor tissue, sampled at surgery. The CDR3 coding sequence is TGTGCCAGCAGCCCGTCGCGACTAGCGGGAGAACTAGGAGAGCAGTTCTTC. Protein product: CASSPSRLAGELGEQFF.